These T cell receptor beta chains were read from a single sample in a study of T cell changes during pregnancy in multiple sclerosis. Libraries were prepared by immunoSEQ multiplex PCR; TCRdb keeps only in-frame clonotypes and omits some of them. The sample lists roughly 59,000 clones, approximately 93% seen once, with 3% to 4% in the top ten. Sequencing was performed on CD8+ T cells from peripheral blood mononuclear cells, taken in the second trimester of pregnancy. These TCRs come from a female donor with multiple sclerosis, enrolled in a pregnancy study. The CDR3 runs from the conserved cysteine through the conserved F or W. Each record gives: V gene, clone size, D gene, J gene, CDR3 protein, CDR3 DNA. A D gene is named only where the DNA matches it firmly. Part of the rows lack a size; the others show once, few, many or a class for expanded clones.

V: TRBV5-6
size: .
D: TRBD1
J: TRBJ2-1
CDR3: CASTTGTGGNNEQFF
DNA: TGTGCCAGCACCACGGGGACAGGGGGTAACAATGAGCAGTTCTTC

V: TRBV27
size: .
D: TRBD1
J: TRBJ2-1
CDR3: CASSHRGAYNEQFF
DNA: TGTGCCAGCAGTCACAGGGGCGCCTACAATGAGCAGTTCTTC

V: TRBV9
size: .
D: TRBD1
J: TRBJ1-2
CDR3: CASSPGTGRSVF
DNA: TGTGCCAGCAGCCCTGGGACAGGGCGAAGCGTCTTC

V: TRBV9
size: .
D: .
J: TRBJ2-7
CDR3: CASSGHTSSYEQYF
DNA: TGTGCCAGCAGCGGCCACACCAGCTCCTACGAGCAGTACTTC

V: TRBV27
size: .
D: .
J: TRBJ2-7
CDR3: CASSLAGNFYEQYF
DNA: TGTGCCAGCAGTTTGGCCGGGAACTTCTACGAGCAGTACTTC

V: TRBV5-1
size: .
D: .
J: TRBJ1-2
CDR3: CASSLESGNYGYTF
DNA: TGCGCCAGCAGCTTGGAGTCGGGGAACTATGGCTACACCTTC

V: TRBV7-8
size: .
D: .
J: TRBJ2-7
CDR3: CASSLVGSGPRTYEQYF
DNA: TGTGCCAGCAGCTTAGTCGGGTCAGGGCCCCGAACCTACGAGCAGTACTTC

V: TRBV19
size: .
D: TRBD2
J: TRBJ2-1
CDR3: CASSSGGYNEQFF
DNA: TGTGCCAGTTCTAGCGGGGGCTACAATGAGCAGTTCTTC

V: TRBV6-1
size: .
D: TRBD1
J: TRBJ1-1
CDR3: CASSGGTGGGTEAFF
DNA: TGTGCCAGCAGTGGTGGGACAGGGGGCGGAACTGAAGCTTTCTTT

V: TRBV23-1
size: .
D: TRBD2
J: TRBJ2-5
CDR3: CASSPIPRPGGQETQYF
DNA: TGCGCCAGCAGCCCGATACCGAGACCGGGGGGCCAAGAGACCCAGTACTTC

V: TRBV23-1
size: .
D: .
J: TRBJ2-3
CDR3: CASSQGGIGADTQYF
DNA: TGCGCCAGCAGTCAAGGGGGGATAGGGGCAGATACGCAGTATTTT

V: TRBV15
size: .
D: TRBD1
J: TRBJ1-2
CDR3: CATSPRTGLYGYTF
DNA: TGTGCCACCAGCCCGAGGACAGGGCTCTATGGCTACACCTTC

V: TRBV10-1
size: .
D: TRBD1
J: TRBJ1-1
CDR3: CASREQGETNEAFF
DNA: TGCGCCAGCAGGGAACAGGGGGAGACGAATGAAGCTTTCTTT

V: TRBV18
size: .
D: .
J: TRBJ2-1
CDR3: CASSPTGQFF
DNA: TGTGCCAGCTCACCGACAGGGCAGTTCTTC

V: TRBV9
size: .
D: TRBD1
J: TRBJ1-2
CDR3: CASKDRVEGYTF
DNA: TGTGCCAGCAAGGACAGGGTGGAAGGCTACACCTTC

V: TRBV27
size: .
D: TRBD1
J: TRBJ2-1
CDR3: CASRQGAHEQFF
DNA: TGTGCCAGCCGCCAGGGGGCCCATGAGCAGTTCTTC

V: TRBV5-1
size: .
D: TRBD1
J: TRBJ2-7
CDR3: CASKPQGAISYEQYF
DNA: TGCGCCAGCAAGCCACAGGGGGCTATCTCCTACGAGCAGTACTTC

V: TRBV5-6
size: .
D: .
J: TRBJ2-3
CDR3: CASSLLLESTDTQYF
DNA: TGTGCCAGCAGCTTACTCTTGGAGAGCACAGATACGCAGTATTTT

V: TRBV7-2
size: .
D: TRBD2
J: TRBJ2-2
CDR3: CASSLESGSLGGELFF
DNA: TGTGCCAGCAGCTTAGAGAGCGGGAGCTTGGGCGGGGAGCTGTTTTTT

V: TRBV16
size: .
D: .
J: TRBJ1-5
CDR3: CASSQSGGEYSNQPQHF
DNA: TGTGCCAGCAGCCAATCCGGCGGGGAATATAGCAATCAGCCCCAGCATTTT

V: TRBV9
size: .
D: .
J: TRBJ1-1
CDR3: CASSGVASTEAFF
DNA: TGTGCCAGCAGCGGAGTAGCGAGCACTGAAGCTTTCTTT

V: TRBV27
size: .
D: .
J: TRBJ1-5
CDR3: CASRLGGPNQPQHF
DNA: TGTGCCAGCAGACTAGGAGGGCCAAATCAGCCCCAGCATTTT

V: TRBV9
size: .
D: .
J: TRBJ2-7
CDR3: CASSPTYLETDISEQYF
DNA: TGTGCCAGCAGCCCCACCTATCTCGAAACGGACATCTCCGAGCAGTACTTC

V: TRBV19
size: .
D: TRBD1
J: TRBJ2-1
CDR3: CASSIYRGNEQFF
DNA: TGTGCCAGTAGTATCTACAGGGGAAATGAGCAGTTCTTC

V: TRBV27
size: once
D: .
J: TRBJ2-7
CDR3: CASSFGVQYEQYF
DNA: TGTGCCAGCAGTTTCGGGGTCCAATACGAGCAGTACTTC

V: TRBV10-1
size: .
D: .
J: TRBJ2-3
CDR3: CASRQSSTDTQYF
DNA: TGCGCCAGCCGACAGAGTAGCACAGATACGCAGTATTTT

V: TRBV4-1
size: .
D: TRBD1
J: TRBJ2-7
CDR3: CASSVDRGYYEQYF
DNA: TGCGCCAGCAGCGTAGACAGGGGGTACTACGAGCAGTACTTC

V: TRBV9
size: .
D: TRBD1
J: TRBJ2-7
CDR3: CASSANRDRGSYEQYF
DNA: TGTGCCAGCAGCGCCAACAGGGACAGGGGCTCCTACGAGCAGTACTTC

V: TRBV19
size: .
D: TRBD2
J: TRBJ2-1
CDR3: CASSGTSGYNEQFF
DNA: TGTGCCAGTAGCGGGACTAGCGGATACAATGAGCAGTTCTTC

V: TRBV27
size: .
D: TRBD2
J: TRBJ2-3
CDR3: CASSSGLAPDTQYF
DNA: TGTGCCAGCAGTTCGGGACTAGCGCCAGATACGCAGTATTTT

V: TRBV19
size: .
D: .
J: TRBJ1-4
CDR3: CASRAEDEKLFF
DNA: TGTGCCAGTAGGGCCGAGGATGAAAAACTGTTTTTT

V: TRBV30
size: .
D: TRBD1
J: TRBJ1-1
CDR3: CAWSVQGWTEAFF
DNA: TGTGCCTGGAGTGTACAGGGGTGGACTGAAGCTTTCTTT

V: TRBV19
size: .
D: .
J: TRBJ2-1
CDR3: CASSISSATYNEQFF
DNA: TGTGCCAGTAGTATTAGCAGCGCGACCTACAATGAGCAGTTCTTC

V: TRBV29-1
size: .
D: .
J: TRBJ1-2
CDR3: CSVYGVELNYGYTF
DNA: TGCAGCGTTTACGGGGTTGAATTGAACTATGGCTACACCTTC

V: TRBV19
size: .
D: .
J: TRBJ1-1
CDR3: CASSISLYTGTEAFF
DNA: TGTGCCAGTAGTATCTCACTCTATACAGGGACTGAAGCTTTCTTT

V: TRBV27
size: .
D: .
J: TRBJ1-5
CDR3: CASSTGSYNQPQHF
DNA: TGTGCCAGCAGTACAGGGTCCTACAATCAGCCCCAGCATTTT

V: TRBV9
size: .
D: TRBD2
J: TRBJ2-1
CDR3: CASSSRSGRVYNEQFF
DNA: TGTGCCAGCAGCTCTCGTAGCGGGAGGGTTTACAATGAGCAGTTCTTC

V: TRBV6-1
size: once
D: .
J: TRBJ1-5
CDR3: CASSDHRDSNQPQHF
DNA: TGTGCCAGCAGTGATCACAGGGATAGCAATCAGCCCCAGCATTTT

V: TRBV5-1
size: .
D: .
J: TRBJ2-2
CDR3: CASRDRTANTGELFF
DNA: TGCGCCAGCAGGGATAGGACAGCGAACACCGGGGAGCTGTTTTTT

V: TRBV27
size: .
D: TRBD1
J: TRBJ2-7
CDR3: CASSPGTAYEQYF
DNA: TGTGCCAGCAGTCCCGGGACAGCCTACGAGCAGTACTTC

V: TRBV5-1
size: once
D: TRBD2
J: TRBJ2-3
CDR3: CASSLSLLGLAGGSADTQYF
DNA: TGCGCCAGCAGCTTGAGCTTACTGGGACTAGCGGGAGGTAGCGCAGATACGCAGTATTTT

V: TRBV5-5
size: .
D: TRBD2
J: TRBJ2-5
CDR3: CASSSTPRTSRETQYF
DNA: TGTGCCAGCAGCTCCACTCCTCGGACTAGCAGGGAGACCCAGTACTTC

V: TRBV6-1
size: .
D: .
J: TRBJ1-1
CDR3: CASSALSQGMNTEAFF
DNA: TGTGCCAGCAGTGCCCTCTCCCAGGGAATGAACACTGAAGCTTTCTTT

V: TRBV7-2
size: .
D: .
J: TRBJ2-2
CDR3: CASSSPPAGELFF
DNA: TGTGCCAGCAGCTCCCCTCCAGCCGGGGAGCTGTTTTTT

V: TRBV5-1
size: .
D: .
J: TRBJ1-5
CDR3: CASSLVYTHQPQHF
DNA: TGCGCCAGCAGCTTGGTATATACTCATCAGCCCCAGCATTTT

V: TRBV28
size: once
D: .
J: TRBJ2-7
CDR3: CASSLSAYEQYF
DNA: TGTGCCAGCAGTTTGAGCGCCTACGAGCAGTACTTC

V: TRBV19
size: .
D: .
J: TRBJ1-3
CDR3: CASSIWAVSGNTIYF
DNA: TGTGCCAGTAGTATATGGGCAGTCTCTGGAAACACCATATATTTT